A single sample gave rise to the 23 T cell receptor beta chains below, sequenced in a study of T cell responses to AZD1222 COVID-19 vaccine. Only in-frame clones appear in the TCRdb table, and some are missing; sequencing was by immunoSEQ multiplex PCR. The sample records 95,000 to 110,000 clones, about nine tenths being singletons. The sequencing here drew on peripheral blood, taken on day 0 of AZD1222 vaccination. The receptors derive from an adult in good health.

The chain couples TRBV28 to TRBJ1-2; 9 bases fit TRBD1. V was clipped by 6 bases and J by 4 bases; unmatched bases: 15. This CDR3 is 17 amino acids long. Germline V gene sequence: CDR1 MDHEN, CDR2 SYDVKM. The CDR3 reads CASSLAGTGFSSYGYTF. DNA for the CDR3: TGTGCCAGCAGCTTAGCCGGGACAGGGTTCTCTAGCTATGGCTACACCTTC.

V usage is TRBV9 and J usage is TRBJ2-7; TRBD1 is a possible D gene (6 bases). Trimming left V 0 bases short and J 4 bases short, with 11 bases between. The CDR3 runs to 14 residues. Germline CDR1 SGDLS, CDR2 YYNGEE. The CDR3 reads CASSVGQDPYEQYF. The CDR3 region has the DNA TGTGCCAGCAGCGTAGGACAGGACCCATACGAGCAGTACTTC.

The chain links TRBV11-1 to TRBJ1-1, with D unclear. This CDR3 has 13 residues. V gave up 5 bases and J gave up 4 bases, with 11 bases separating them. Germline V lookup: CDR1 SGHAT, CDR2 FQDESV (reference sequence). The CDR3, as DNA: TGTGCCAGCAGCCAAGGCTCCGTCACTGAAGCTTTCTTT. It codes for CASSQGSVTEAFF.

V is TRBV19 and J is TRBJ1-1; D perhaps matches TRBD1 (5 bases). The CDR3 is 15 amino acids. The V end was cut by 1 base, the J end by 3 bases, with 12 bases between. CDR1 is LNHDA, CDR2 SQIVND, per germline (reference sequence). CDR3 DNA: TGTGCCAGTAGTATAGCGGGGACTGACTACACTGAAGCTTTCTTT. This translates into CASSIAGTDYTEAFF.

This chain joins TRBV6-2 or TRBV6-3 and TRBJ2-7, with D possibly TRBD2 on 7 matching bases. This CDR3 comprises 14 residues. Trimming shortened V by 5 bases and J by 4 bases, and 15 bases separated the two germline ends. Germline V lookup: CDR1 MNHEY, CDR2 SVGEGT. The CDR3 nucleotides read TGTGCCAGCAGTACGAACAGGGAGGGTTACGAGCAGTACTTC. This encodes CASSTNREGYEQYF.

The V call is TRBV19, the J call TRBJ2-7; 12 nucleotides line up with TRBD2. Looked up from germline, CDR1 is LNHDA and CDR2 is SQIVND (reference sequence). This CDR3 is 13 amino acids long. Trimming at V came to 10 bases and at J to 2 bases, leaving 3 bases not matched to a gene. The CDR3 DNA follows: TGTGCCACTAGCGGGGGGGTAGCCTACGAGCAGTACTTC. Its translation is CATSGGVAYEQYF.

This chain joins TRBV7-9 and TRBJ1-2; perhaps TRBD1 as D (6 bases). This CDR3 has 19 residues. Germline V gene sequence: CDR1 SEHNR, CDR2 FQNEAQ (reference sequence). Between the trimmed V and J ends, which lost 5 bases and 8 bases, there was a span of 33 bases. CDR3 in DNA: TGTGCCAGCAGCCCGGTTTCCCCCGGCCAGACTAGCGGGGGGGGCGGCTACACCTTC. Translation: CASSPVSPGQTSGGGGYTF. Full variable domain (rest looked up from reference TRBV7-9 and TRBJ1-2): DTGVSQNPRHKITKRGQNVTFRCDPISEHNRLYWYRQTLGQGPEFLTYFQNEAQLEKSRLLSDRFSAERPKGSFSTLEIQRTEQGDSAMYLCASSPVSPGQTSGGGGYTFGSGTRLTVV.

The chain carries TRBV7-8 and TRBJ2-7, with 8 bases that match TRBD2. This CDR3 has 14 amino acids. CDR1 is SGHVS, CDR2 FQNEAQ, per germline. Trimming took 1 base from V and 5 from J; bases not matched to a gene: 4. CDR3 region: CASSLERGRDEQYF. The CDR3 bases are TGTGCCAGCAGCTTAGAGCGGGGGAGAGACGAGCAGTACTTC.

This chain connects TRBV19 to TRBJ1-5; no clear D. V dropped 7 bases and J dropped 10 bases, with 17 bases sitting between them. CDR1 and CDR2 from the germline V gene are LNHDA and SQIVND (reference sequence). The CDR3 has 13 amino acids. CDR3: CASNFALRDPQHF. CDR3 coding DNA: TGTGCCAGTAACTTCGCCCTTAGAGATCCCCAGCATTTT. Variable domain in full (rest from reference TRBV19 and TRBJ1-5): DGGITQSPKYLFRKEGQNVTLSCEQNLNHDAMYWYRQDPGQGLRLIYYSQIVNDFQKGDIAEGYSVSREKKESFPLTVTSAQKNPTAFYLCASNFALRDPQHFGDGTRLSIL.

This rearrangement joins TRBV27 to TRBJ2-1; weak D call: TRBD1 (6 bases). Between the trimmed V and J ends, which lost 5 bases and 12 bases, there was a span of 20 bases. The germline gives CDR1 MNHEY, CDR2 SMNVEV (reference sequence). The CDR3 runs to 14 residues. The CDR3 DNA follows: TGTGCCAGCAGTCCCAGGGGTTACAATGATTTGCAGTTCTTC. Its translation is CASSPRGYNDLQFF.

This chain connects TRBV7-9 to TRBJ1-2, with TRBD1 matching over 7 bases. V was pared by 5 bases and J by 4 bases, with 4 bases of the junction left unmatched. Germline loops: CDR1 SEHNR, CDR2 FQNEAQ (reference sequence). This CDR3 has 13 residues. The CDR3 sequence is CASSPGQPYGYTF. In DNA, the CDR3 is TGTGCCAGCAGCCCGGGACAGCCCTATGGCTACACCTTC.

This CDR3 is CASSELGREAFF. The DNA of the CDR3 is TGTGCCAGCAGTGAACTGGGGAGGGAAGCTTTCTTT. The gene calls are TRBV6-1 and TRBJ1-1; no firm D call. The CDR3 loop spans 12 amino acids. V was trimmed by 2 bases and J by 8 bases, leaving 9 bases between them. Germline CDR1 and CDR2: MNHNS and SASEGT.

This chain uses TRBV25-1 with TRBJ1-2; TRBD1 is a possible D gene (5 bases). Deletions cut 3 bases from V and 4 bases from J, with 12 bases between. This CDR3 contains 14 residues. CDR1 MGHDK and CDR2 SYGVNS come from the germline V gene. In nucleotides, the CDR3 is TGTGCCAGCAGTGAGACAGCAGGTAGCTATGGCTACACCTTC. Translation: CASSETAGSYGYTF.

V and J are TRBV5-8 and TRBJ1-5, with 8 bases that match TRBD1. This CDR3 is 15 amino acids long. J lost 5 bases, V lost 3 bases, and 7 bases had no gene match. The germline CDR1 and CDR2 sequences are SGHTS and YDEGEE. The CDR3 loop is CASSSRTGIHQPQHF. The DNA for the CDR3 is TGTGCCAGCAGCTCTCGGACAGGGATTCATCAGCCCCAGCATTTT.

The chain employs TRBV6-4 and TRBJ2-3; TRBD2 matches at 8 bases. This CDR3 region has 18 residues. Germline CDR1 MRHNA, CDR2 SNTAGT. The V gene end was trimmed by 0 bases and the J gene end by 1 base; junction bases not matched to a gene: 9. As DNA, the CDR3 is TGTGCCAGCAGTGACTCCAAGGAGGGGCGGGAGGGCACAGATACGCAGTATTTT. It codes for CASSDSKEGREGTDTQYF.

The V call is TRBV3-1 (or the pseudogene TRBV3-2), the J call TRBJ1-4, with 7 bases that match TRBD1. After removal of 0 bases from V and 8 bases from J, the junction contained 9 bases not matched to a gene. Looked up from germline, CDR1 is LGHDT and CDR2 is YNNKEL (reference sequence). This CDR3 is built from 16 residues. The CDR3: CASSQEDRVQDEKLFF. The CDR3 nucleotides are TGTGCCAGCAGCCAAGAAGACAGGGTCCAGGACGAAAAACTGTTTTTT.

The chain joins TRBV7-2 to TRBJ2-3, with TRBD1 identical over 7 bases. With V trimmed by 3 bases and J by 6 bases, 3 bases remained unmatched. The CDR3 covers 13 residues. Germline CDR1 reads SGHTA; CDR2 reads FQGNSA. CDR3 bases: TGTGCCAGCAGCTTCGGGACAGCCGATACGCAGTATTTT. The encoded protein is CASSFGTADTQYF.

This sequence joins TRBV24-1 and TRBJ2-1, with 8 positions matching TRBD1. The germline CDR1 and CDR2 sequences are KGHDR and SFDVKD. The CDR3 runs 15 residues. V was clipped by 7 bases and J by 3 bases; unmatched bases: 7. The CDR3: CATSSPGTGYNEQFF. DNA of the CDR3: TGTGCCACCAGCTCACCCGGGACAGGCTACAATGAGCAGTTCTTC.

CDR3 sequence reads: CASSQGGLPGEQYF. The CDR3, as DNA: TGTGCCAGCAGTCAAGGGGGCCTCCCCGGTGAGCAGTACTTC. The chain uses TRBV27 and TRBJ2-7; 7 bases fit TRBD1. V shed 5 bases and J 7 bases; nucleotides not matched to a gene: 11. The CDR3 runs to 14 residues. Germline V gene sequence: CDR1 MNHEY, CDR2 SMNVEV (reference sequence).

The CDR3 nucleotides read TGTGCCAGCAGCGTAGATAGCGGCTCACGAACAGATACGCAGTATTTT. Translated, it gives CASSVDSGSRTDTQYF. V gene TRBV9 combines with J gene TRBJ2-3; D is perhaps TRBD2 (6 bases). The CDR3 loop spans 16 amino acids. Between the trimmed V and J ends, which lost 0 bases and 3 bases, there was a span of 14 bases. Germline V gene data show CDR1 as SGDLS and CDR2 as YYNGEE.

The rearrangement joins TRBV5-1 to TRBJ2-7, with 8 positions matching TRBD1. The CDR3 contains 17 residues. V shed 4 bases, J shed 1 base, and the junction held 13 bases outside the gene matches. Per the germline V gene, CDR1 is SGHRS and CDR2 is YFSETQ. For the CDR3, the DNA is TGCGCCAGCAGCACCGGACAGGGCCCATCCTTTTCCTACGAGCAGTACTTC. Its translation is CASSTGQGPSFSYEQYF. Complete variable domain (other parts from reference TRBV5-1 and TRBJ2-7): KAGVTQTPRYLIKTRGQQVTLSCSPISGHRSVSWYQQTPGQGLQFLFEYFSETQRNKGNFPGRFSGRQFSNSRSEMNVSTLELGDSALYLCASSTGQGPSFSYEQYFGPGTRLTVT.

The J gene is TRBJ2-4, the V gene TRBV12-3 or TRBV12-4; D gene unclear. This CDR3 is 13 amino acids long. Trimming pared 4 bases from V and 7 bases from J, leaving 11 bases between. In DNA form, the CDR3 reads TGTGCCAGCAGTTCGGGCCTTGGGAACATTCAGTACTTC. As protein: CASSSGLGNIQYF.

This chain links TRBV30 with TRBJ2-2, with D possibly TRBD1 on 5 matching bases. The V gene lost 4 bases and the J gene lost 4 bases, with 13 bases spanning the gap. The CDR3 is made up of 14 amino acids. The germline CDR1 and CDR2 sequences are GTSNPN and SVGIG (reference sequence). The CDR3 nucleotides are TGTGCCTGGAAAGTTGGTGGGGCCACCGGGGAGCTGTTTTTT. Translated: CAWKVGGATGELFF.